What follows are 6 T cell receptor beta chains derived from one specimen sequenced in a study of identical twins. MiXCR was run by TCRdb on the 5' RACE reads, yielding one entry per CDR3 protein. The sample contains about 18,000 distinct CDR3 sequences, roughly 70% of which appear only once. The sequencing sample was made of memory (CD45RO+) T cells sorted from blood. These receptors came from a woman aged 18 to 35 in good health. This table probably holds off-target reads from a library built for another chain.

This chain links TRBV6-6 with TRBJ2-1, with 13 bases fitting TRBD2. The CDR3 extends over 19 amino acids. Germline-derived CDR1 and CDR2 are MNHNY and SVGAGI (reference sequence). The V gene end was trimmed by 2 bases and the J gene end by 8 bases; junction bases not matched to a gene: 15. DNA for the CDR3: TGTGCCAGCAGTTACAAAGGGGGCGGACTAGCGGGAGCCCGGCATGAGCAGTTCTTC. This sequence encodes CASSYKGGGLAGARHEQFF.

The chain combines TRBV2 with TRBJ2-7; 10 bases are shared with TRBD2. This CDR3 region has 16 residues. Germline V gene lookup returns CDR1 SNHLY and CDR2 FYNNEI. J gave up 3 bases and V 8 bases, and 13 bases lay outside the gene matches. CDR3: CASLEREGPFGYEQYF. For the CDR3, the DNA is TGTGCCAGCTTGGAGCGGGAGGGCCCGTTCGGCTACGAGCAGTACTTC.

This sequence joins TRBV24-1 and TRBJ2-6; D not certain. The CDR3 is made up of 16 amino acids. CDR1 is KGHDR and CDR2 is SFDVKD in the germline V gene. Trimming stripped 7 bases from V and 2 bases from J, with 14 bases between. CDR3 nucleotides: TGTGCCACCAGCCATGGCGGAAACCCTGGGGCCAACGTCCTGACTTTC. This encodes CATSHGGNPGANVLTF.

This chain uses TRBV2 with TRBJ2-4; D uncertain. V was cut by 6 bases and J by 9 bases, with 12 bases left in between. Germline V gene data show CDR1 as SNHLY and CDR2 as FYNNEI. This CDR3 is 12 amino acids long. CDR3 amino acids: CASRQERSIQYF. CDR3 bases: TGTGCCAGCAGGCAGGAAAGGAGCATTCAGTACTTC.

The J gene is TRBJ1-1, the V gene TRBV4-1; D might be TRBD1 (6 bases). The CDR3 runs 17 residues. Per germline, CDR1 MGHRA and CDR2 YSYEKL. V was clipped by 4 bases and J by 0 bases, with 18 bases between them. CDR3 nucleotide sequence: TGCGCCAGCAGCCCCGTGGGGGCGGTGACTATGAACACTGAAGCTTTCTTT. Translation gives CASSPVGAVTMNTEAFF.

V is TRBV6-5 and J is TRBJ2-7; possible D gene TRBD2, 6 bases. V was shortened by 6 bases and J by 2 bases, with 14 bases between the two germline ends. Germline-derived CDR1 and CDR2 are MNHEY and SVGAGI. This CDR3 comprises 14 residues. CDR3 coding DNA: TGTGCCAGCAGGACTGGGGGACTCCCCTACGAGCAGTACTTC. Translation gives CASRTGGLPYEQYF.